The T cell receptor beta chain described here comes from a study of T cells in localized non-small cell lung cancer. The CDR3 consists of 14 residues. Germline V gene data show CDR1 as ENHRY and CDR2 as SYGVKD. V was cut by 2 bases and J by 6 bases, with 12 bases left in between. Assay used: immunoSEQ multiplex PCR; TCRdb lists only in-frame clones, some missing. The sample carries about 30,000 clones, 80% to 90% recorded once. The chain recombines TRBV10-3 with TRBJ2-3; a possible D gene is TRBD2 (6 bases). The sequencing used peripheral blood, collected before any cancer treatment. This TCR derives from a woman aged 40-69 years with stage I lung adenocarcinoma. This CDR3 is CAISEETSWDTQYF. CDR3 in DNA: TGTGCCATCAGTGAGGAGACTAGTTGGGATACGCAGTATTTT.